This TCR beta chain was sequenced in a study of shared clonotypes between healthy human individuals. At the level of the study: Three plates were used per donor for CD4 naive, three for CD4 memory, two for CD8 naive and one for CD8 memory. Study-wide results and caveats: Generally, naive subsets (rather than memory subsets) showed larger estimated richness. Though the depth was large, rarefaction showed that sorted-subset sequencing was incomplete.

Worth noting for this clone: What it binds is not known. Other DNA sequences in this specimen translate into the identical CDR3.

Sorted-subset replicate PCR reactions contained approximately 190 ng DNA, corresponding to about 30,000 T cell genomes. Sequencing was performed with immunoSEQ multiplex PCR; in TCRdb, only in-frame clones are kept and a portion is missing. The sample consists of 1.6 million or so clones, around 97% of them appearing once. The sequence derives from a man under 40 in good health. Sequencing input: naive CD4+ T cells sorted from blood. Subset: CD45RA+ positively selected.

The CDR3 DNA follows: TGTGCCACTCGGACAGGCAATCAGCCCCAGCATTTT. Protein product: CATRTGNQPQHF. The chain employs TRBV10-3 and TRBJ1-5; maybe TRBD1 (6 bases). Trimming pared 10 bases from V and 2 bases from J, leaving 9 bases between. CDR3 length: 12 residues. Germline values: CDR1 ENHRY, CDR2 SYGVKD.